This record looks at one T cell receptor (beta chain) sequence and its context. These data are taken from a study of blood T cell repertoires in COVID-19. As for the study in general: Whether acute or convalescent, the COVID-19 samples came from the United States, Italy and Spain. From T cells, B-cell-depleted T cells, or PBMCs came the material, which was cDNA or gDNA.

Per the original data handling: Amplification from reference gene primers served as the basis for estimated nucleated cell counts. Clones were sequenced by immunoSEQ multiplex PCR, and TCRdb holds only the in-frame ones, with some missing. D and trimming were read from the DNA, whereas the V and J calls and clone size are those reported in that table. The sample lists 95,000 to 100,000 clones; under 85% were seen once. This sequence originates from a human donor in a cohort sampled during active COVID-19. The specimen sequenced was peripheral blood.

This chain's CDR3 is CASSTPGQGYQETQYF. The CDR3 DNA reads as TGTGCCAGCAGCACTCCGGGACAGGGGTACCAAGAGACCCAGTACTTC. The V and J genes are TRBV21-1 and TRBJ2-5; TRBD1 is the table's D call and was not checked against the DNA. TRBV21-1 is reported as a pseudogene. The CDR3 loop spans 16 amino acids.